This is a list of T cell receptor beta chains from one sample in a study of shared clonotypes between healthy human individuals. Profiled with immunoSEQ multiplex PCR; TCRdb holds only in-frame clones, not every one. The sample records 1.5 million to 2.5 million clones, roughly 94% being singletons. Material: naive CD8+ T cells sorted from blood. These receptors all come from a man aged 18 to 35 in good health. Each CDR3 is given with its conserved first and last residue. Each record gives: J gene, D gene, clone size, V gene, CDR3 protein, CDR3 DNA. D genes are given only for firm matches. Size values are once, few and many counts, or a class for expanded clones, and some rows have none.

>TRBJ1-2|.|.|TRBV28
CASTPSLEADRYTF
TGTGCCAGCACCCCATCTCTAGAGGCAGATCGCTACACCTTC
>TRBJ2-7|.|.|TRBV27
CASSSLADREQYF
TGTGCCAGCAGTTCCCTCGCAGACAGGGAGCAGTACTTC
>TRBJ2-3|TRBD2|.|TRBV6-5
CASSPSGGFSDTQYF
TGTGCCAGCAGCCCTAGCGGGGGGTTTTCAGATACGCAGTATTTT
>TRBJ2-2|.|.|TRBV5-1
CASSLGASGTGELFF
TGCGCCAGCAGCTTGGGGGCTTCGGGCACCGGGGAGCTGTTTTTT
>TRBJ1-1|.|.|TRBV13
CASSVWGEGTEAFF
TGTGCCAGCAGCGTCTGGGGGGAAGGCACTGAAGCTTTCTTT
>TRBJ2-5|.|.|TRBV11-2
CASRRSGTGEETQYF
TGTGCCAGCAGACGGTCCGGGACGGGGGAAGAGACCCAGTACTTC
>TRBJ1-5|.|.|TRBV7-4
CASSLEAGTYSNQPQHF
TGTGCCAGCAGCTTAGAGGCAGGGACCTATAGCAATCAGCCCCAGCATTTT
>TRBJ2-7|.|.|TRBV27
CASSFRAGTSYEQYF
TGTGCCAGCAGTTTTCGGGCAGGAACTTCCTACGAGCAGTACTTC
>TRBJ1-4|.|.|TRBV6-5
CASSSGGEAEKLFF
TGTGCCAGCAGTAGCGGCGGGGAGGCTGAAAAACTGTTTTTT
>TRBJ2-1|TRBD2|once|TRBV5-6
CASSLSLAGVDEQFF
TGTGCCAGCAGCTTGAGTCTAGCGGGAGTGGATGAGCAGTTCTTC
>TRBJ2-3|TRBD2|.|TRBV4-3
CASSQDPLAAGGTDTQYF
TGCGCCAGCAGCCAAGATCCACTAGCGGCGGGGGGCACAGATACGCAGTATTTT
>TRBJ2-1|.|.|TRBV9
CASSPDLTFSYNEQFF
TGTGCCAGCAGCCCGGACTTGACCTTCTCCTACAATGAGCAGTTCTTC
>TRBJ2-2|.|.|TRBV28
CASIETLAGELFF
TGTGCCAGCATCGAGACCCTCGCCGGGGAGCTGTTTTTT
>TRBJ1-2|.|.|TRBV15
CATSRDWGDYGYTF
TGTGCCACCAGCAGAGATTGGGGGGATTATGGCTACACCTTC
>TRBJ2-5|TRBD2|.|TRBV27
CASSPILAGGPETQYF
TGTGCCAGCAGTCCGATACTAGCGGGGGGGCCGGAGACCCAGTACTTC
>TRBJ2-7|TRBD2|.|TRBV15
CATGTSGGSGQYF
TGTGCCACCGGGACTAGCGGGGGTTCGGGGCAGTACTTC
>TRBJ2-7|TRBD1|.|TRBV6-5
CASSFDRGLSSYEQYF
TGTGCCAGCAGTTTTGACAGGGGGCTCAGCTCCTACGAGCAGTACTTC
>TRBJ2-1|TRBD2|.|TRBV5-6
CASSLALSGSNNEQFF
TGTGCCAGCAGCCTGGCCCTTAGCGGGAGCAACAATGAGCAGTTCTTC
>TRBJ2-4|.|.|TRBV27
CASSFQPPGRNIQYF
TGTGCCAGCAGTTTCCAACCACCCGGACGCAACATTCAGTACTTC
>TRBJ2-7|TRBD1|.|TRBV7-9
CASSPQGALNGEQYF
TGTGCCAGCAGCCCACAGGGGGCTTTGAATGGGGAGCAGTACTTC
>TRBJ2-1|.|.|TRBV10-2
CASSESGYSYNEQFF
TGCGCCAGCAGTGAGTCAGGTTACTCCTACAATGAGCAGTTCTTC
>TRBJ1-2|.|once|TRBV1
CTSSQDPPGPTNYGYTF
TGCACCAGCAGCCAAGACCCCCCTGGGCCCACAAACTATGGCTACACCTTC
>TRBJ2-2|.|.|TRBV30
CAWTGRNTGELFF
TGTGCCTGGACAGGGAGGAACACCGGGGAGCTGTTTTTT
>TRBJ2-1|.|.|TRBV6-5
CASSYSGFYNEQFF
TGTGCCAGCAGTTACTCCGGGTTCTACAATGAGCAGTTCTTC
>TRBJ1-6|TRBD1|.|TRBV5-6
CASSGTGAYSPLHF
TGTGCCAGCAGCGGAACAGGGGCTTATTCACCCCTCCACTTT
>TRBJ2-5|.|.|TRBV2
CASSDVDKQETQYF
TGTGCCAGCAGTGATGTGGACAAACAAGAGACCCAGTACTTC
>TRBJ2-7|.|.|TRBV5-6
CASSLRLESLTIAYEQYF
TGTGCCAGCAGCTTACGACTAGAATCCTTAACTATAGCCTACGAGCAGTACTTC
>TRBJ1-4|.|.|TRBV6-5
CASSYFGGEKLFF
TGTGCCAGCAGTTACTTCGGGGGTGAAAAACTGTTTTTT
>TRBJ1-4|TRBD1|.|TRBV4-1
CASRRQGPTNEKLFF
TGCGCCAGCAGGCGACAGGGACCAACTAATGAAAAACTGTTTTTT
>TRBJ2-3|.|.|TRBV7-9
CASSFSGDADTQYF
TGTGCCAGCAGCTTTTCGGGAGACGCAGATACGCAGTATTTT
>TRBJ1-2|.|.|TRBV6-5
CASSYSSWGEDYGYTF
TGTGCCAGCAGTTACTCCTCGTGGGGCGAGGACTATGGCTACACCTTC
>TRBJ2-1|TRBD2|.|TRBV5-1
CASSLTSGGLKDEQFF
TGCGCCAGCAGCCTGACTAGCGGGGGCCTCAAGGATGAGCAGTTCTTC
>TRBJ2-5|.|.|TRBV27
CASRPLGGETQYF
TGTGCCAGCAGGCCTCTGGGCGGAGAGACCCAGTACTTC
>TRBJ1-1|.|.|TRBV30
CAWSGWLGMNTEAFF
TGTGCCTGGAGCGGTTGGCTGGGGATGAACACTGAAGCTTTCTTT
>TRBJ1-6|.|.|TRBV2
CAIKTESSYNSPLHF
TGTGCCATCAAGACCGAGAGCTCCTATAATTCACCCCTCCACTTT
>TRBJ2-3|TRBD2|once|TRBV7-9
CASSVQLAGGPTDTQYF
TGTGCCAGCAGCGTCCAACTAGCGGGGGGCCCTACAGATACGCAGTATTTT
>TRBJ2-7|.|.|TRBV7-9
CAIRVQGREQYF
TGTGCCATCAGGGTACAGGGACGCGAGCAGTACTTC
>TRBJ2-2|.|.|TRBV7-9
CASSPPGRTGELFF
TGTGCCAGCAGCCCCCCCGGACGGACCGGGGAGCTGTTTTTT
>TRBJ2-1|.|.|TRBV7-8
CASSAQGDEQFF
TGTGCCAGCAGCGCCCAGGGTGATGAGCAGTTCTTC
>TRBJ1-2|.|.|TRBV18
CASSPPGRTTNYGYTF
TGTGCCAGCTCACCTCCGGGACGGACTACTAACTATGGCTACACCTTC
>TRBJ1-4|TRBD1|once|TRBV29-1
CSPRTGGGTNEKLFF
TGCAGCCCCAGGACAGGGGGAGGGACTAATGAAAAACTGTTTTTT
>TRBJ2-7|.|.|TRBV28
CASSLRDILPSYEQYF
TGTGCCAGCAGTCTGCGGGACATCCTCCCTTCCTACGAGCAGTACTTC
>TRBJ2-7|TRBD1|.|TRBV5-1
CASSLISGQGAYEQYF
TGCGCCAGCAGCTTGATCTCCGGACAGGGGGCCTACGAGCAGTACTTC
>TRBJ1-2|.|.|TRBV11-2
CASRARGGYGYTF
TGTGCCAGCAGGGCGCGGGGGGGCTATGGCTACACCTTC
>TRBJ2-4|.|.|TRBV29-1
CSVEDGPAEYF
TGCAGCGTTGAAGATGGACCCGCTGAGTACTTC
>TRBJ1-1|.|.|TRBV19
CASSILGSGTEAFF
TGTGCCAGTAGTATTTTGGGCAGTGGCACTGAAGCTTTCTTT
>TRBJ1-6|TRBD1|.|TRBV15
CATSDDRDNSPLHF
TGTGCCACCAGCGACGACAGGGATAACTCACCCCTCCACTTT
>TRBJ2-2|TRBD1|once|TRBV15
CATRRQGSTGELFF
TGTGCCACCAGGAGACAGGGTAGCACCGGGGAGCTGTTTTTT
>TRBJ2-1|.|.|TRBV18
CASSPADWDNEQFF
TGTGCCAGCTCACCAGCGGACTGGGACAATGAGCAGTTCTTC
>TRBJ2-5|TRBD1|.|TRBV28
CASSLFFPGQGMGETQYF
TGTGCCAGCAGTTTATTTTTTCCGGGACAGGGGATGGGAGAGACCCAGTACTTC
>TRBJ2-7|.|.|TRBV19
CASSETDFTSYEQYF
TGTGCCAGTAGCGAAACAGACTTTACTTCCTACGAGCAGTACTTC